The source of this TCR beta chain is a study of blood T cell repertoires in COVID-19. Study-wide background: Some COVID-19 samples were acute and others convalescent; all came from the United States, Italy and Spain. PBMCs, B-cell-depleted T cells, or T cells were the source of the cDNA or gDNA that made up the material.

CDR3 length: 14 amino acids. The V end lost 7 bases, the J end lost 1 base, and 14 bases lay between the germline ends. CDR1 is SGHRS and CDR2 is YFSETQ in the germline V gene. Authors' methods: Estimates of nucleated cell counts were drawn from the amplification of reference gene primers. Sequencing used immunoSEQ multiplex PCR; TCRdb keeps in-frame clones, though not all of them. That table is the source of V, J and clone size, and D and trimming were worked out from the DNA. The repertoire holds hundreds of thousands of clones, approximately 90% seen once, with 1.4% in the top ten. The rearrangement joins TRBV5-1 to TRBJ1-1; D may be TRBD1 (6 bases). The receptor was isolated from a woman aged 30 to 39 with active or convalescent COVID-19. Sequences were obtained from peripheral blood. As DNA, the CDR3 is TGCGCCAGCCGGACCGGGACACAGAACACTGAAGCTTTCTTT. It codes for CASRTGTQNTEAFF.